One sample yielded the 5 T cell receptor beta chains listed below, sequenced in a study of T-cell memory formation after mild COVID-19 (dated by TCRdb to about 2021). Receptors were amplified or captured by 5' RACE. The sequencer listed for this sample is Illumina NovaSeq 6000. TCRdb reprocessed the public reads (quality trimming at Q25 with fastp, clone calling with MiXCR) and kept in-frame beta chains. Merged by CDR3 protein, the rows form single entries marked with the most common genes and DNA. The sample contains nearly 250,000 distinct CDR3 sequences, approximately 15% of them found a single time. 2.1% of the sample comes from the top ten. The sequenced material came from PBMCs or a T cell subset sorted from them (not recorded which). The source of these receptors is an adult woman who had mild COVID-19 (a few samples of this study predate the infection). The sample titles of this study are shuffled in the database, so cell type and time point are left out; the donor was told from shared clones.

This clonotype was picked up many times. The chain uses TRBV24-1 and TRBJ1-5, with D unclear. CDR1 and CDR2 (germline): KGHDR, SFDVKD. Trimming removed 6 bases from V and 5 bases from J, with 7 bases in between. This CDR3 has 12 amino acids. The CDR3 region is CATSRGDQPQHF. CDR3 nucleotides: TGTGCCACCAGTCGTGGGGATCAGCCCCAGCATTTT.

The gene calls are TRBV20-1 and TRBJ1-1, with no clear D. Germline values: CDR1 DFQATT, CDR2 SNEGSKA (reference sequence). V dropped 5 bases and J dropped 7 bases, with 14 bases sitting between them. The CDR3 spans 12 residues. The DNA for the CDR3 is TGCAGTGCTGAGGCGTCCCCTGTTGAAGCTTTCTTT. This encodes CSAEASPVEAFF.

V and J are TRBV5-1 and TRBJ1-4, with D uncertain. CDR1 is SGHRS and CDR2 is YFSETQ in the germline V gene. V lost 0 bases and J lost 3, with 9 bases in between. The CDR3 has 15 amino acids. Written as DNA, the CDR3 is TGCGCCAGCAGCTTGGAGACTTCTCCTAATGAAAAACTGTTTTTT. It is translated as CASSLETSPNEKLFF.

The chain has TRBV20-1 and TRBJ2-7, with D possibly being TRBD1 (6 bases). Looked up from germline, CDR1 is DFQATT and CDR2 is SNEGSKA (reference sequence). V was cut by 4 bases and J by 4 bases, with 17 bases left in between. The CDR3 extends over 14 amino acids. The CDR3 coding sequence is TGCAGTGCTAACAGGGCCCCAATAGGGTACGAGCAGTACTTC. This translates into CSANRAPIGYEQYF.

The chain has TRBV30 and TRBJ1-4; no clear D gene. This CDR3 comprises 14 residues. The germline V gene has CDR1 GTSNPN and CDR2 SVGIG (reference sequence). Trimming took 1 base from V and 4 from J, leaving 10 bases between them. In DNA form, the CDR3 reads TGTGCCTGGAGTGCACCGATACATAATGAAAAACTGTTTTTT. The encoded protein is CAWSAPIHNEKLFF.